This T cell receptor (beta chain) was observed in a study of blood T cell repertoires in COVID-19 (dated by TCRdb to 2020 to 2021). At the level of the whole study: Samples covering the acute and convalescent phases of COVID-19 were provided by collaborators in the United States, Italy and Spain. The material from the prospective study consisted of cDNA or gDNA derived from T cells, B-cell-depleted T cells, or PBMCs. Deeply sampled blood TCRbeta repertoires from subjects exposed to, actively infected with, or recovered from COVID-19 were included in the dataset. A freely available public database, intended as a resource for researchers studying the immune response to SARS-CoV-2, is where the repertoires were released. Samples were obtained from the ongoing ImmuneRACE study (first 160 participants) and from some 1,300 subjects provided by 6 global collaborators. Nearly every sample came with metadata listing a de-identified subject ID, COVID-19 status, age in years and sex. Where available, HLA class I and class II types were taken from metadata supplied by the sample provider and were not determined by assay-based typing. Paper-wide results and their limitations: How much clinical and demographic metadata was included differed by source and by participant, and the metadata was provided uncurated.

The immunoSEQ Assay, a bias-controlled multiplex PCR, was used to amplify TCRbeta CDR3 regions from genomic DNA. The original methods were these. Nucleated cell counts per sample were estimated from amplification of reference gene primers within the assay. To quantify the absolute abundance of each unique TCRbeta CDR3 rearrangement, sequence reads were collapsed and filtered. For each sample, productive Simpson clonality was calculated by taking the square root of Simpson's diversity index across productive rearrangements. The clones in this table, taken by TCRdb from immuneACCESS, are in-frame only. Not every clone is retained; where verified, under half of the shortfall comes from an unresolved V gene, and the cause of the rest is unknown. V, J and clone size derive from that table, while D and trimming were established from the DNA sequence. This sample lists about 79,000 clones; around nine tenths were detected once. Around 14% of the sample comes from the top ten.

Collaborating institutions collected whole blood in K2EDTA tubes following their own protocols. For TCRbeta analysis, collaborators shipped samples in one of three forms: frozen whole blood, isolated PBMCs, or DNA extracted from either of those sample types. Trimming costs V 4 bases and J 2 bases, and their ends lie 11 bases apart. The CDR3 contains 14 residues, cysteine and phenylalanine counted. The CDR3 DNA has 42 bases and is translated from base 1. CDR1 SNHLY and CDR2 FYNNEI are derived from the germline V gene. Of note for this clone: Its cognate antigen has yet to be identified. Base qualities are missing; no much larger clone stands one base away.

The chain is assembled from TRBV2 and TRBJ2-5; TRBD2 might be the D gene, on 5 matching bases. The sequencing sample was made of peripheral blood. The clonotype originates from a man aged 70 or older with active or convalescent COVID-19. For the CDR3, the sequence is CASSAGVLQETQYF. The base sequence is TGTGCCAGCAGTGCCGGGGTCTTGCAAGAGACCCAGTACTTC.